Included here is one T cell receptor beta chain sequence, with context. The CDR3 length is 13 residues. Trimming pared 6 bases from V and 0 bases from J, leaving 9 bases between. Per the germline V gene, CDR1 is SGHNT and CDR2 is YENEEA. The authors' processing: It was from reference gene primer amplification that nucleated cell counts were estimated. The method was immunoSEQ multiplex PCR; TCRdb's version includes in-frame clones alone and lacks a portion of them. V, J and clone size derive from that table, while D and trimming were established from the DNA sequence. The sample contains roughly 100,000 clones, about 87% of which appear only once. The data were taken from a study of blood T cell repertoires in COVID-19. About the study: Acute and convalescent COVID-19 samples came from the United States, Italy and Spain. In each case, the material was cDNA or gDNA derived from T cells, B-cell-depleted T cells, or PBMCs.

Seattle participants joined during active infection and were tracked over time. Sequenced material: peripheral blood. The receptor comes from a human donor with COVID-19, enrolled during active disease. The donor label of this sample is uncertain. The chain combines TRBV11-3 with TRBJ2-7; unclear D gene. This CDR3 is CASSPRLSYEQYF. CDR3 nucleotide sequence: TGTGCCAGCAGTCCCAGACTCTCCTACGAGCAGTACTTC. The complete variable domain, with remaining parts taken from reference TRBV11-3 and TRBJ2-7, reads EAGVVQSPRYKIIEKKQPVAFWCNPISGHNTLYWYLQNLGQGPELLIRYENEEAVDDSQLPKDRFSAERLKGVDSTLKIQPAELGDSAVYLCASSPRLSYEQYFGPGTRLTVT.